Below are 22 T cell receptor beta chains sequenced from a single sample in a study of neoadjuvant anti-PD-1 for oral cavity cancer. TCRdb's copy holds only in-frame clones and misses some; the assay was immunoSEQ multiplex PCR. The data hold 55,000 to 80,000 clones, with 86% observed a single time. Time point meaning: after neoadjuvant nivolumab, at surgical resection. The sample consisted of PBMCs, taken after nivolumab (anti-PD-1) treatment. These receptors were taken from a person aged 40 to 85 with oral cavity squamous cell carcinoma.

The chain has TRBV4-1 and TRBJ2-1; 9 bases map to TRBD1. Per the germline V gene, CDR1 is MGHRA and CDR2 is YSYEKL. V was clipped by 2 bases and J by 9 bases; unmatched bases: 8. The CDR3 sequence is 15 residues long. CDR3 loop: CASSQPGTGFSEQFF. The CDR3 coding sequence is TGCGCCAGCAGCCAACCTGGGACAGGGTTTTCTGAGCAGTTCTTC.

This clone has only one observation. This sequence joins TRBV5-1 and TRBJ2-5, with D perhaps matching TRBD1 or TRBD2 (6 bases each). Trimming left V 0 bases short and J 8 bases short, with 20 bases between. The CDR3 loop spans 16 amino acids. Germline V gene sequence: CDR1 SGHRS, CDR2 YFSETQ. Written as DNA, the CDR3 is TGCGCCAGCAGCTTGGAGGGATTGGGGGGCCATCTTACCCAGTACTTC. Protein: CASSLEGLGGHLTQYF.

In its sample, this clone was seen once. V and J are TRBV5-5 and TRBJ1-4; 10 bases align to TRBD1. CDR1 and CDR2 from the germline V gene are SGHKS and YYEKEE (reference sequence). The CDR3 is made up of 15 amino acids. V shed 4 bases, J shed 7 bases, and the junction held 7 bases outside the gene matches. CDR3 nucleotide sequence: TGTGCCAGCAGCCTAGTGACAGGGGGCGGTGAAAAACTGTTTTTT. As protein: CASSLVTGGGEKLFF.

V is TRBV4-2 and J is TRBJ1-1; the D gene is possibly TRBD1 (5 bases). The CDR3 consists of 13 residues. Germline V gene data show CDR1 as LGHNA and CDR2 as YNFKEQ. The V and J ends lost 4 bases and 5 bases respectively, with 11 bases between them. In DNA form, the CDR3 reads TGTGCCAGCAGCCTCCCCGGGGGAACTGAAGCTTTCTTT. Translation gives CASSLPGGTEAFF.

This clone has only a few counts. The CDR3 loop reads CASSVRGIAEKLFF. The CDR3 DNA sequence: TGTGCCAGTAGTGTCAGGGGGATCGCGGAAAAACTGTTTTTT. J is TRBJ1-4 and V is TRBV19, with 7 bases aligning to TRBD1. CDR3 size: 14 residues. After removal of 5 bases from V and 8 bases from J, the junction contained 8 bases not matched to a gene. Germline V gives CDR1 LNHDA, CDR2 SQIVND (reference sequence).

J is TRBJ2-7 and V is TRBV4-1; 9 nucleotides agree with TRBD1. V lost 3 bases to trimming and J lost 3 bases; unmatched junction nucleotides: 6. CDR3 length equals 15 residues. Germline V gene data show CDR1 as MGHRA and CDR2 as YSYEKL. The CDR3 reads CASSQPGQGLYEQYF. The CDR3 DNA follows: TGCGCCAGCAGCCAGCCGGGACAGGGACTCTACGAGCAGTACTTC.

The V call is TRBV5-1, the J call TRBJ1-1, with 7 bases aligning to TRBD1. The V gene end was trimmed by 4 bases and the J gene end by 3 bases; junction bases not matched to a gene: 6. This CDR3 region has 14 residues. CDR1 is SGHRS and CDR2 is YFSETQ in the germline V gene. This chain's CDR3 is CASSRGQLYTEAFF. The DNA for the CDR3 is TGCGCCAGCAGCAGGGGACAGCTTTACACTGAAGCTTTCTTT.

The V gene is TRBV5-1, the J gene TRBJ1-4, with D possibly being TRBD1 (5 bases). Trimming took off 4 bases at V and 7 bases at J, with 14 bases between the two ends. CDR1 and CDR2 (germline): SGHRS, YFSETQ. There are 14 residues in the CDR3. The CDR3 coding sequence is TGCGCCAGCAGCCGGACCCGGGGGGGTGAAAAACTGTTTTTT. Translated: CASSRTRGGEKLFF.

This rearrangement joins TRBV4-1 to TRBJ1-2; a possible D gene is TRBD1 (6 bases). The V and J ends lost 1 base and 6 bases respectively, with 9 bases between them. Looked up from germline, CDR1 is MGHRA and CDR2 is YSYEKL. There are 13 residues in the CDR3. CDR3 residues: CASSQAAGDGYTF. As DNA, the CDR3 is TGCGCCAGCAGCCAAGCGGCAGGGGATGGCTACACCTTC.

The chain links TRBV9 to TRBJ2-7, with 8 nucleotides matching TRBD1. The CDR3 totals 14 residues. CDR1 is SGDLS and CDR2 is YYNGEE in the germline V gene. Trimming at V came to 3 bases and at J to 5 bases, leaving 7 bases not matched to a gene. The CDR3 sequence: CASSGRDRKNEQYF. The CDR3 region has the DNA TGTGCCAGCAGCGGACGGGACAGGAAAAACGAGCAGTACTTC.

The genes are TRBV7-2 and TRBJ2-7; possibly TRBD1 or TRBD2 for D (5 bases each). Trimming cost V 3 bases and J 3 bases, with 18 bases left between them. CDR1 and CDR2 (germline): SGHTA, FQGNSA. The CDR3 has 16 residues. The CDR3 sequence: CASSFPFGGTHYEQYF. The CDR3 nucleotides are TGTGCCAGCAGCTTCCCATTTGGGGGTACCCACTACGAGCAGTACTTC.

This sequence joins TRBV7-9 and TRBJ1-1; TRBD1 matches 10 bases. The V gene's germline CDR1 is SEHNR and CDR2 FQNEAQ (reference sequence). Trimming at V came to 1 base and at J to 1 base, leaving 6 bases not matched to a gene. This CDR3 has 17 amino acids. The CDR3 here is CASSLGDRGLRNTEAFF. CDR3 sequence (DNA): TGTGCCAGCAGCTTAGGGGACAGGGGTTTGAGGAACACTGAAGCTTTCTTT.

The J gene is TRBJ2-3, the V gene TRBV9; possible D gene TRBD1, 6 bases. This CDR3 is 15 amino acids long. Germline CDR1 reads SGDLS; CDR2 reads YYNGEE. V was shortened by 0 bases and J by 2 bases, with 10 bases between the two germline ends. The CDR3: CASSVAQGVTDTQYF. The DNA for the CDR3 is TGTGCCAGCAGCGTAGCACAGGGAGTCACAGATACGCAGTATTTT. The full variable domain, with the rest looked up from reference TRBV9 and TRBJ2-3, is DSGVTQTPKHLITATGQRVTLRCSPRSGDLSVYWYQQSLDQGLQFLIQYYNGEERAKGNILERFSAQQFPDLHSELNLSSLELGDSALYFCASSVAQGVTDTQYFGPGTRLTVL.

This rearrangement joins TRBV28 to TRBJ1-4; D is perhaps TRBD1 (5 bases). The CDR3 loop spans 15 amino acids. V was cut by 6 bases and J by 0 bases, with 11 bases left in between. Germline lookup yields CDR1 MDHEN and CDR2 SYDVKM. The CDR3 region is CASRSGTSTNEKLFF. The CDR3 DNA reads TGTGCCAGCAGATCCGGGACCTCAACTAATGAAAAACTGTTTTTT.

V and J are TRBV27 and TRBJ2-6; 10 nucleotides line up with TRBD2. Germline CDR1 and CDR2: MNHEY and SMNVEV (reference sequence). The CDR3 sequence is 18 residues long. With V trimmed by 3 bases and J by 2 bases, 7 bases remained unmatched. CDR3: CASSLVAGGFAGANVLTF. CDR3 coding DNA: TGTGCCAGCAGTTTGGTAGCGGGAGGCTTTGCTGGGGCCAACGTCCTGACTTTC.

The CDR3 sequence: CASNSRTQEKLFF. CDR3 DNA: TGTGCCAGCAATTCCAGGACACAAGAAAAACTGTTTTTT. The chain joins TRBV6-1 to TRBJ1-4; a possible D gene is TRBD1 (5 bases). V shed 7 bases and J shed 8 bases, with 14 bases lying between them. Germline assignment: CDR1 MNHNS and CDR2 SASEGT. This CDR3 comprises 13 residues.

The chain has TRBV27 and TRBJ1-5; D possibly corresponds to TRBD1 (5 bases). CDR3 size: 13 residues. Germline V gene sequence: CDR1 MNHEY, CDR2 SMNVEV (reference sequence). V dropped 6 bases and J dropped 4 bases, with 10 bases sitting between them. The CDR3 sequence: CASRTGENQPQHF. The DNA for the CDR3 is TGTGCCAGCAGAACAGGTGAGAATCAGCCCCAGCATTTT.

This clone has just one count. The genes are TRBV2 and TRBJ1-3; no clear D gene. The CDR3 runs to 14 residues. Trimming removed 3 bases from V and 2 bases from J, with 8 bases in between. Germline-derived CDR1 and CDR2 are SNHLY and FYNNEI. CDR3 bases: TGTGCCAGCAGTGAGGCGGGCCCTGGAAACACCATATATTTT. Its translation: CASSEAGPGNTIYF.

The chain couples TRBV6-5 to TRBJ2-7; D perhaps matches TRBD2 (5 bases). The CDR3 covers 12 residues. Trimming took off 10 bases at V and 2 bases at J, with 12 bases between the two ends. Germline loops: CDR1 MNHEY, CDR2 SVGAGI. The CDR3 spells CATEKGAYEQYF. The CDR3 nucleotides are TGTGCCACAGAAAAGGGAGCCTACGAGCAGTACTTC.

The chain has TRBV7-2 and TRBJ2-2; TRBD1 matches at 7 bases. With 2 bases clipped from V and 2 bases from J, the junction kept 2 bases outside the gene matches. CDR3 length equals 15 residues. The germline gives CDR1 SGHTA, CDR2 FQGNSA. The CDR3 loop reads CASSLRQGNTGELFF. The CDR3 nucleotides are TGTGCCAGCAGCTTAAGACAGGGAAACACCGGGGAGCTGTTTTTT.

This clone was seen just once. V gene TRBV7-2 combines with J gene TRBJ1-5; D gene uncertain. CDR1 SGHTA and CDR2 FQGNSA come from the germline V gene. Trimming shortened V by 1 base and J by 4 bases, and 8 bases separated the two germline ends. This CDR3 is built from 14 residues. The DNA for the CDR3 is TGTGCCAGCAGCTTAGACGCCCGGAATCAGCCCCAGCATTTT. Its protein product is CASSLDARNQPQHF.

V gene TRBV5-1 combines with J gene TRBJ2-3; D unresolved. CDR1 SGHRS and CDR2 YFSETQ come from the germline V gene. Trimming took off 3 bases at V and 0 bases at J, with 8 bases between the two ends. The CDR3 sequence is 14 residues long. The CDR3 loop reads CASSSDASTDTQYF. CDR3 coding DNA: TGCGCCAGCAGCTCTGACGCTAGCACAGATACGCAGTATTTT.